This TCR beta chain was captured in a study of cytomegalovirus exposure and HLA in healthy donors. The PCR contained 60 Vbeta and 13 Jbeta primers. Profiled with immunoSEQ multiplex PCR; TCRdb holds only in-frame clones, not every one. The table shows some 70,000 clones, with roughly 84% occurring only once. For this clone: The target antigen is unknown.

Overall study findings and caveats: It was reported that TCR beta sequences correctly inferred the HLA-A and HLA-B alleles for most subjects.

From germline, CDR1 is MNHEY and CDR2 SMNVEV (reference sequence). The CDR3 loop spans 15 amino acids. Trimming pared 3 bases from V and 2 bases from J, leaving 13 bases between. The chain links TRBV27 to TRBJ1-1, with D uncertain. The sequence was collected from a woman aged 45-65 years in good health and CMV-seronegative. Specimen: PBMCs. In nucleotides, the CDR3 is TGTGCCAGCAGTTTTAACATCCACAGCAACACTGAAGCTTTCTTT. Protein product: CASSFNIHSNTEAFF.